This TCR beta chain was profiled in a study of blood T cell repertoires in COVID-19. Study background: The origin of the acute and convalescent COVID-19 samples was the United States, Italy and Spain.

Sequencing was performed with immunoSEQ multiplex PCR; in TCRdb, only in-frame clones are kept and a portion is missing. The table has over 150,000 clones, about four fifths seen once. The sample taken for sequencing was peripheral blood. This sequence was found in a woman aged 55-69 years with acute or convalescent COVID-19.

The CDR3 reads CASSWSAVGRRGPSGYTF. CDR3 nucleotides: TGTGCCAGCAGTTGGTCCGCCGTAGGCAGAAGGGGGCCTTCAGGCTACACCTTC. This sequence joins TRBV2 and TRBJ1-2; 7 bases are a match to TRBD1. The V gene end was trimmed by 5 bases and the J gene end by 8 bases; junction bases not matched to a gene: 23. The CDR3 is 18 residues long. Germline CDR1 reads SNHLY; CDR2 reads FYNNEI.